This T cell receptor beta chain was profiled in a study of blood T cells in healthy people across ages. Study observations and caveats: Investigators treated diversity estimates from one million T cells as underestimates. A greater number of naive CD4+ cells and higher diversity distinguished long-lived donors from aged donors. Any conclusive comparison of naive versus antigen-experienced cells was prevented by using unsorted PBMCs.

Using a J-beta primer mix together with a sample-barcoded 5' primer, a second PCR was run for about 6 to 12 cycles. TCRdb analysed the 5' RACE reads with MiXCR anew, one entry per CDR3 protein. In the table there are around 1.7 million distinct CDR3 sequences, roughly 27% of which are singletons. Drawing of peripheral blood yielded about 9.7 milliliters from each donor. Germline loops: CDR1 SGHTS, CDR2 YDEGEE. This CDR3 spans 17 amino acids. The ends were cut back, 0 bases at V and 3 bases at J, with 15 bases in the middle. This clonotype was detected a few times. Its antigen is unknown. This clonotype was sampled from a woman in her 30s in good health. Specimen: blood. V usage is TRBV5-8 and J usage is TRBJ1-4, with D unclear. CDR3: CASSLASGVGANEKLFF. The DNA of the CDR3 is TGTGCCAGCAGCTTGGCCTCGGGAGTCGGAGCTAATGAAAAACTGTTTTTT.